These 21 T cell receptor beta chains share one sample of origin, sequenced in a study of memory CD4+ T cells and cytomegalovirus serostatus. The table came from immunoSEQ multiplex PCR; TCRdb's copy has only in-frame clones and leaves some out. This table has about 56,000 clones, over 70% appearing once. The sort gate was single viable CD3+CD4+CD8-CD45RO+ cells for memory CD4+ T cells. The sample comprised memory CD4+ T cells from blood. All receptors derive from an adult in good health and CMV-seropositive.

The chain recombines TRBV7-2 with TRBJ2-3, with a weak D call TRBD2 (6 bases). This CDR3 has 16 residues. Trimming removed 0 bases from V and 0 bases from J, with 10 bases in between. In germline, CDR1 is SGHTA, CDR2 FQGNSA. CDR3 coding DNA: TGTGCCAGCAGCTTAGCGGCCGGGACTAGCACAGATACGCAGTATTTT. This codes for CASSLAAGTSTDTQYF.

There are a few counts of this clone. The V gene is TRBV2, the J gene TRBJ1-5, with 9 positions matching TRBD1. J was trimmed by 2 bases and V by 2 bases; bases with no gene match: 4. Germline CDR1 and CDR2: SNHLY and FYNNEI. CDR3 size: 16 residues. Here the CDR3 DNA reads TGTGCCAGCAGTGAACGTACAGGGGGCCGCAATCAGCCCCAGCATTTT. Amino acid sequence: CASSERTGGRNQPQHF.

The chain employs TRBV7-6 and TRBJ2-1; 9 nucleotides match TRBD1. CDR1 and CDR2 from the germline V gene are SGHVS and FNYEAQ. Unmatched junction bases numbered 4, after V lost 2 bases and J lost 5 bases. This CDR3 has 15 amino acids. CDR3 amino acids: CASSLTGGPDNEQFF. The CDR3 DNA sequence: TGTGCCAGCAGCTTAACAGGGGGCCCCGACAATGAGCAGTTCTTC.

The chain has TRBV15 and TRBJ2-1, with 9 bases identical to TRBD2. This CDR3 has 15 amino acids. The junction had 11 bases not matched to a gene; V was cut back by 6 bases and J by 8 bases. CDR1 LNHNV and CDR2 YYDKDF come from the germline V gene (reference sequence). The CDR3 DNA reads as TGTGCCACCAGAGATGGCGGGGGGGGTGTTGATGAGCAGTTCTTC. Translated: CATRDGGGGVDEQFF. The full variable domain, completed using reference TRBV15 and TRBJ2-1, is DAMVIQNPRYQVTQFGKPVTLSCSQTLNHNVMYWYQQKSSQAPKLLFHYYDKDFNNEADTPDNFQSRRPNTSFCFLDIRSPGLGDTAMYLCATRDGGGGVDEQFFGPGTRLTVL.

This clone was picked up a small number of times. The chain couples TRBV18 to TRBJ1-5; 8 bases align to TRBD1. CDR1 and CDR2 (germline): KGHSH, LQKENI. V gave up 6 bases and J gave up 9 bases; unmatched junction bases: 13. The CDR3 has 15 residues. This CDR3 is CASSPDRATIGPQHF. The CDR3 DNA reads TGTGCCAGCTCGCCGGACAGGGCCACAATAGGGCCCCAGCATTTT.

The V call is TRBV19, the J call TRBJ1-1; D is ambiguous. The germline V and J ends were trimmed by 3 bases and 0 bases, with 11 bases remaining between them. This CDR3 is 15 amino acids long. Germline CDR1 and CDR2: LNHDA and SQIVND (reference sequence). The CDR3 loop is CASSMRTALNTEAFF. CDR3 nucleotide sequence: TGTGCCAGTAGTATGAGGACGGCGCTGAACACTGAAGCTTTCTTT.

This clone occurred a few times. V gene TRBV6-5 combines with J gene TRBJ1-2; 10 bases line up with TRBD1. V lost 2 bases and J lost 5; bases outside the gene matches: 8. The CDR3 runs to 16 residues. Germline CDR1 and CDR2: MNHEY and SVGAGI. This CDR3 reads CASSYIRTGGGYGYTF. The CDR3 DNA reads TGTGCCAGCAGTTACATCCGGACAGGGGGTGGTTATGGCTACACCTTC.

A single count supports this clone. The V call is TRBV6-6, the J call TRBJ1-5; TRBD1 is a possible D gene (5 bases). Germline assignment: CDR1 MNHNY and CDR2 SVGAGI (reference sequence). The V gene lost 3 bases and the J gene lost 1 base, with 7 bases spanning the gap. The CDR3 runs to 14 residues. The CDR3 here is CASSYGDSNQPQHF. Here the CDR3 DNA reads TGTGCCAGCAGTTATGGGGACAGCAATCAGCCCCAGCATTTT.

The chain is built from TRBV27 and TRBJ2-7; 8 bases are shared with TRBD1. V was clipped by 2 bases and J by 4 bases; unmatched bases: 4. CDR1 MNHEY and CDR2 SMNVEV come from the germline V gene (reference sequence). The CDR3 has 14 residues. CDR3: CASSLVRGPYEQYF. CDR3 DNA: TGTGCCAGCAGTTTAGTCAGGGGGCCTTACGAGCAGTACTTC.

The J gene is TRBJ2-7, the V gene TRBV7-8; D not resolved. V lost 4 bases and J lost 1, with 8 bases in between. The germline V gene has CDR1 SGHVS and CDR2 FQNEAQ. This CDR3 is 13 amino acids long. CDR3 in DNA: TGTGCCAGCAGCTCCCCCGATTCCTACGAGCAGTACTTC. Its translation: CASSSPDSYEQYF.

As DNA, the CDR3 is TGTGCCAGCAGGGGGCGGACAGGGGTAGGCTACACCTTC. The encoded protein is CASRGRTGVGYTF. V usage is TRBV6-6 and J usage is TRBJ1-2; 9 bases are a match to TRBD1. J was trimmed by 8 bases and V by 6 bases; bases with no gene match: 7. The length of the CDR3 is 13 residues. The germline gives CDR1 MNHNY, CDR2 SVGAGI (reference sequence).

V gene TRBV4-1 combines with J gene TRBJ2-1; no clear D gene. V was trimmed by 1 base and J by 0 bases, leaving 4 bases between them. The CDR3 covers 14 residues. Germline CDR1 MGHRA, CDR2 YSYEKL. The CDR3 DNA reads as TGCGCCAGCAGCCAAGTCGGCTCCTACAATGAGCAGTTCTTC. It specifies CASSQVGSYNEQFF.

Sample share makes this clone medium-sized. This rearrangement joins TRBV7-2 to TRBJ1-2; 8 bases line up with TRBD1. The CDR3 sequence is 15 residues long. The V and J ends lost 3 bases and 7 bases, in that order; junction bases with no gene match: 10. In germline, CDR1 is SGHTA, CDR2 FQGNSA. CDR3 sequence (DNA): TGTGCCAGCAGCTTCGGAGGACAGGGTTTTGGTGGCTACACCTTC. Amino acids: CASSFGGQGFGGYTF.

The chain recombines TRBV29-1 with TRBJ1-1, with 9 bases lining up with TRBD1. This CDR3 comprises 13 residues. Germline assignment: CDR1 SQVTM and CDR2 ANQGSEA. The V gene end was trimmed by 6 bases and the J gene end by 8 bases; junction bases not matched to a gene: 10. The CDR3: CSVNRGRNREAFF. The CDR3, as DNA: TGCAGCGTAAACAGGGGGCGCAATAGAGAAGCTTTCTTT.

This clone appeared a few times. This chain joins TRBV28 and TRBJ2-5; no clear D. CDR3 length: 14 amino acids. Trimming took 5 bases from V and 1 from J, leaving 11 bases between them. From germline, CDR1 is MDHEN and CDR2 SYDVKM. The CDR3 nucleotides read TGTGCCAGCAGTACCCCCCGAGGCCAAGAGACCCAGTACTTC. It specifies CASSTPRGQETQYF. Full variable domain (outside the CDR3, taken from reference TRBV28 and TRBJ2-5): DVKVTQSSRYLVKRTGEKVFLECVQDMDHENMFWYRQDPGLGLRLIYFSYDVKMKEKGDIPEGYSVSREKKERFSLILESASTNQTSMYLCASSTPRGQETQYFGPGTRLLVL.

This clone was recorded a few times. The genes are TRBV2 and TRBJ1-2, with 9 bases identical to TRBD1. This CDR3 is 11 amino acids long. CDR1 SNHLY and CDR2 FYNNEI come from the germline V gene. The junction had 6 bases not matched to a gene; V was cut back by 11 bases and J by 8 bases. This CDR3 is CARGTGNGYTF. The DNA of the CDR3 is TGTGCCCGCGGGACAGGGAACGGCTACACCTTC.

The rearrangement uses TRBV28 and TRBJ1-4; perhaps TRBD1 as D (5 bases). This CDR3 spans 15 amino acids. CDR1 MDHEN and CDR2 SYDVKM come from the germline V gene. V lost 1 base and J 8 bases, leaving 14 bases between the germline ends. The CDR3 sequence: CASSLLSGGEEKLFF. As DNA, the CDR3 is TGTGCCAGCAGTTTATTGTCGGGGGGTGAGGAAAAACTGTTTTTT.

This clone was seen once. In DNA form, the CDR3 reads TGCGCCAGCAGCCGGACAGGGGTTGGCTACACCTTC. It translates to CASSRTGVGYTF. This chain joins TRBV4-1 and TRBJ1-2; 9 bases fit TRBD1. The CDR3 runs to 12 residues. V dropped 4 bases and J dropped 7; count of bases not matched to a gene: 1. Germline V gene sequence: CDR1 MGHRA, CDR2 YSYEKL.

The rearrangement joins TRBV7-8 to TRBJ1-2, with TRBD1 identical over 9 bases. J was trimmed by 8 bases and V by 2 bases; bases with no gene match: 6. The CDR3 loop spans 14 amino acids. The germline gives CDR1 SGHVS, CDR2 FQNEAQ. CDR3 nucleotides: TGTGCCAGCAGCTTACTAAGACAGGGGGAAGGCTACACCTTC. Translated, it gives CASSLLRQGEGYTF.

The genes are TRBV11-3 and TRBJ1-3; no reliable D call. The V end lost 0 bases, the J end lost 0 bases, and 6 bases lay between the germline ends. The CDR3 is 15 amino acids. The V gene's germline CDR1 is SGHNT and CDR2 YENEEA. DNA of the CDR3: TGTGCCAGCAGCTTAGATGGGTCCTCTGGAAACACCATATATTTT. Encoded protein: CASSLDGSSGNTIYF.

The chain is built from TRBV7-2 and TRBJ2-4; maybe TRBD1 (6 bases). Trimming stripped 3 bases from V and 6 bases from J, with 9 bases between. Germline CDR1 SGHTA, CDR2 FQGNSA. This CDR3 spans 13 amino acids. In DNA, the CDR3 is TGTGCCAGCAGCTTCACAGGGCGAAACATTCAGTACTTC. The encoded protein is CASSFTGRNIQYF.